The 14 T cell receptor beta chains presented below share a single source sample, sequenced in a study of T cells expressing NK-cell markers. Reprocessing the 5' RACE reads, TCRdb reports a single entry for every CDR3 protein and omits DNA. The table counts about 430,000 distinct CDR3 sequences; about 1.5% lies in the top ten. The sequencing input was blood T cells: a sorted CD56 or NKG2C T cell subset, CD4+ or CD8+ T cells, or bulk PBMC T cells (not recorded which). The receptors were sampled from a woman in her forties or fifties in good health.

This chain uses TRBV30 with TRBJ2-6; TCRdb gives TRBD1 as the D gene, but with no DNA this cannot be confirmed. Per the germline V gene, CDR1 is GTSNPN and CDR2 is SVGIG (reference sequence). The CDR3 has 19 residues. The CDR3 protein is CAWSTMWDRGSSGANVLTF.

The rearrangement joins TRBV10-3 to TRBJ1-1. The CDR3 is 13 amino acids. Germline V lookup: CDR1 ENHRY, CDR2 SYGVKD. CDR3 loop: CAIRDREGTEAFF.

The chain couples TRBV4-1 to TRBJ2-1; TCRdb returns TRBD2, unconfirmable since there is no DNA. Germline CDR1 and CDR2: MGHRA and YSYEKL. The CDR3 runs 17 residues. This chain's CDR3 is CASSQVGGTRVLNEQFF.

V and J are TRBV20-1 and TRBJ2-5. Germline CDR1 is DFQATT and CDR2 is SNEGSKA (reference sequence). The length of the CDR3 is 16 residues. This CDR3 reads CSARDVLAGRQETQYF.

V gene TRBV6-2 or TRBV6-3 combines with J gene TRBJ1-2; the D call from TCRdb, TRBD1, cannot be confirmed without DNA. From germline, CDR1 is MNHEY and CDR2 SVGEGT. This CDR3 has 11 amino acids. CDR3 residues: CATRQGYGYTF.

This chain connects TRBV7-8 to TRBJ2-3; the D call of TRBD1 rests on TCRdb alone, since no DNA is present to check it. There are 15 residues in the CDR3. The V gene's germline CDR1 is SGHVS and CDR2 FQNEAQ. CDR3 region: CASSLRRDSHYTQYF.

The chain couples TRBV20-1 to TRBJ1-3; there is no DNA to check the TCRdb D call of TRBD1. The CDR3 is 15 amino acids. Germline V gives CDR1 DFQATT, CDR2 SNEGSKA (reference sequence). CDR3 sequence: CSARDPTGSGNTIYF.

This chain uses TRBV10-3 with TRBJ2-7; there is no DNA to check the TCRdb D call of TRBD1. Germline loops: CDR1 ENHRY, CDR2 SYGVKD. The CDR3 extends over 16 amino acids. The CDR3 sequence is CAISEQGTGIIYEQYF.

The J gene is TRBJ2-5, the V gene TRBV24-1; the TCRdb D gene call, TRBD2, has no DNA to confirm it. CDR3 length equals 14 residues. The germline V gene encodes CDR1 KGHDR and CDR2 SFDVKD. The CDR3 sequence: CATSDLVVPPTQYF.

The chain links TRBV7-2 to TRBJ2-3; TCRdb's D call, TRBD2, is unchecked because there is no DNA. From germline, CDR1 is SGHTA and CDR2 FQGNSA. The CDR3 runs 16 residues. The CDR3 loop reads CASSLTSGRITDTQYF.

This sequence joins TRBV29-1 and TRBJ1-1; absent DNA, TCRdb's TRBD1 call cannot be checked. This CDR3 contains 13 residues. Germline V gene data show CDR1 as SQVTM and CDR2 as ANQGSEA. The CDR3 region is CSGTGALGTEAFF. Complete variable domain (other parts from reference TRBV29-1 and TRBJ1-1): SAVISQKPSRDICQRGTSLTIQCQVDSQVTMMFWYRQQPGQSLTLIATANQGSEATYESGFVIDKFPISRPNLTFSTLTVSNMSPEDSSIYLCSGTGALGTEAFFGQGTRLTVV.

The V and J genes are TRBV4-2 and TRBJ1-5; the TRBD1 assignment by TCRdb is unverifiable without DNA. Germline V gives CDR1 LGHNA, CDR2 YNFKEQ. CDR3 length: 13 amino acids. The CDR3 spells CASSSGGDQPQHF.

The chain uses TRBV4-1 and TRBJ2-3; TCRdb outputs TRBD2, but without DNA this stays unchecked. Germline CDR1 reads MGHRA; CDR2 reads YSYEKL. This CDR3 has 16 residues. The CDR3 sequence is CASSQEGTRSTDTQYF.

V usage is TRBV27 and J usage is TRBJ2-7; absent DNA, TCRdb's TRBD2 call cannot be checked. CDR1 MNHEY and CDR2 SMNVEV come from the germline V gene (reference sequence). The length of the CDR3 is 13 residues. The chain's CDR3 is CASRREISYEQYF.